The sample holds a few counts of the clone carrying this TCR beta chain. TCRdb recomputed calls from the 5' RACE reads with MiXCR, one row per CDR3 protein. The sample comprises hundreds of thousands of distinct CDR3 sequences, about 12% of which are singletons, and about 16% rests with the top ten. Germline loops: CDR1 DFQATT, CDR2 SNEGSKA (reference sequence). V lost 2 bases and J lost 5, with 9 bases in between. The length of the CDR3 is 12 residues. This record comes from a study of T cells after yellow fever vaccination. J is TRBJ2-5 and V is TRBV20-1; D possibly corresponds to TRBD1 (5 bases). The TCR comes from a man younger than 45 who received the YFV17D yellow fever vaccine. Sequences were derived from PBMCs, sampled on the day of the yellow fever booster vaccination. The CDR3 here is CSARSGYETQYF. The CDR3 nucleotides are TGCAGTGCTAGATCAGGGTACGAGACCCAGTACTTC.